This TCR beta chain emerged from a study of regulatory T cells in long-lasting Graves disease. About the research overall: Over-5-year antithyroid drug use with positive TSH receptor antibodies defined persistent Graves' disease in the study.

This clonotype was seen ten or more times. The antigen remains undetermined. General study points: Persistent cases favored TRBV28, TRBJ1-2 and TRBJ2-5. Limited samples may have lowered accuracy.

Described time point: persistent/refractory GD, antithyroid drugs over 5 years with positive TRAb. Construction of the TCR library relied on RNA isolated from PBMCs. In Xi'an, China, an endocrinology department was the source of patients. The CDR3 totals 15 residues. Trimming took 4 bases from V and 7 from J, leaving 19 bases between them. The V gene's germline CDR1 is GTSNPN and CDR2 SVGIG (reference sequence). To make TCR beta libraries, researchers used iRepertoire HTBI primers and Arm-PCR of CDR3 regions. TCRdb processed the multiplex PCR reads anew with MiXCR; each CDR3 protein has one entry. The sample lists under 500,000 distinct CDR3 sequences; around 20% were seen once.

The TCR comes from a female donor with Graves disease. The sample was peripheral blood mononuclear cells (PBMCs), taken when the disease was refractory, from a patient treated with antithyroid drugs. This chain joins TRBV30 and TRBJ1-4; possibly TRBD1 for D (5 bases). The DNA for the CDR3 is TGTGCCTGGACCGGAATCGTGAAGGGACTTGAAAAACTGTTTTTT. Its protein is CAWTGIVKGLEKLFF. Full variable domain (rest looked up from reference TRBV30 and TRBJ1-4): SQTIHQWPATLVQPVGSPLSLECTVEGTSNPNLYWYRQAAGRGLQLLFYSVGIGQISSEVPQNLSASRPQDRQFILSSKKLLLSDSGFYLCAWTGIVKGLEKLFFGSGTQLSVL.